The 11 T cell receptor beta chains in this list originate from one sample, sequenced in a study of blood T cells in healthy people across ages (dated by TCRdb to the mid-2010s). Library prep was done by 5' RACE. Sequencing used an Illumina HiSeq 2500. A second PCR of roughly 7 to 11 cycles was performed with a sample-barcoded 5' primer and a J-beta primer mix. Through fastp at Q25 and MiXCR, TCRdb rebuilt clones from the public reads, retaining in-frame beta chains. A single entry per CDR3 protein holds the most common genes and DNA from its merged rows. The sample has a few hundred thousand distinct CDR3 sequences on record, 27% of them singletons. The top ten constitute under 20% of the sample. Sequencing was done on a sample of blood. The receptor source for this set is a woman in her 70s in good health.

The V gene is TRBV7-3, the J gene TRBJ2-1, with D uncertain. In germline, CDR1 is SGHTA, CDR2 FQGTGA. The CDR3 has 15 residues. Trimming removed 1 base at V and 0 bases at J, with 7 bases between. The CDR3, as DNA: TGTGCCAGCAGCTTAAACCCGAGCTCCTACAATGAGCAGTTCTTC. It specifies CASSLNPSSYNEQFF. Drawing the rest from reference TRBV7-3 and TRBJ2-1, the complete variable domain is GAGVSQTPSNKVTEKGKYVELRCDPISGHTALYWYRQSLGQGPEFLIYFQGTGAADDSGLPNDRFFAVRPEGSVSTLKIQRTERGDSAVYLCASSLNPSSYNEQFFGPGTRLTVL.

V is TRBV20-1 and J is TRBJ1-4; 12 nucleotides align to TRBD1. J lost 11 bases, V lost 6 bases, and 13 bases had no gene match. This CDR3 is built from 15 residues. In germline, CDR1 is DFQATT, CDR2 SNEGSKA (reference sequence). DNA for the CDR3: TGCAGTGCGCACGTCCCCGGGACAGGGGGCGGGAAACTGTTTTTT. It codes for CSAHVPGTGGGKLFF.

The chain employs TRBV20-1 and TRBJ2-3; unclear D gene. CDR3 length: 13 residues. The germline V gene has CDR1 DFQATT and CDR2 SNEGSKA (reference sequence). Trimming took off 6 bases at V and 2 bases at J, with 12 bases between the two ends. The CDR3: CSALPSTTDTQYF. CDR3 nucleotide sequence: TGCAGTGCCCTCCCCTCCACCACAGATACGCAGTATTTT.

This chain connects TRBV5-1 to TRBJ1-2; no clear D gene. CDR3 size: 14 residues. The V and J ends lost 4 bases and 5 bases respectively, with 15 bases between them. Germline V gene data show CDR1 as SGHRS and CDR2 as YFSETQ. The CDR3 DNA reads as TGCGCCAGCAGCCTCCCGTCCGTTCGGTATGGCTACACCTTC. It specifies CASSLPSVRYGYTF.

The chain carries TRBV7-2 and TRBJ2-5; D is possibly TRBD1 or TRBD2 (5 bases each). Germline V gene sequence: CDR1 SGHTA, CDR2 FQGNSA. This CDR3 region has 16 residues. Trimming pared 5 bases from V and 4 bases from J, leaving 20 bases between. The DNA for the CDR3 is TGTGCCAGCAGCCCCCCACGAGGGTCAGGGACAGAGACCCAGTACTTC. This codes for CASSPPRGSGTETQYF.

The chain joins TRBV20-1 to TRBJ2-1; TRBD2 matches at 10 bases. CDR1 and CDR2 from the germline V gene are DFQATT and SNEGSKA (reference sequence). This CDR3 spans 16 amino acids. With V trimmed by 2 bases and J by 4 bases, 8 bases remained unmatched. CDR3 nucleotides: TGCAGTGCTAGAAACCTAGCGGGGGCCTCATACAATGAGCAGTTCTTC. Amino acids: CSARNLAGASYNEQFF.

To note about this clonotype: One junction end does not reproduce the germline sequence, and a read error may be involved. The chain carries TRBV12-3 or TRBV12-4 and TRBJ2-3; 7 nucleotides agree with TRBD1. This CDR3 region has 17 residues. Written as DNA, the CDR3 is TGTGCCGGCAGCATAACCAGGGGGACCAGTTACACAGATACGCAGTATTTT. Protein: CAGSITRGTSYTDTQYF.

The chain is built from TRBV5-1 and TRBJ2-4, with 9 positions matching TRBD1. Germline V CDR1 and CDR2: SGHRS, YFSETQ. The CDR3 is made up of 14 amino acids. J lost 8 bases, V lost 4 bases, and 7 bases had no gene match. CDR3 sequence: CASSQGQGGDIQYF. CDR3 in DNA: TGCGCCAGCAGCCAGGGACAGGGTGGAGACATTCAGTACTTC.

The rearrangement links TRBV20-1 to TRBJ2-3, with D maybe TRBD2 (5 bases). CDR1 is DFQATT and CDR2 is SNEGSKA in the germline V gene (reference sequence). Trimming left V 3 bases short and J 2 bases short, with 12 bases between. The CDR3 extends over 14 amino acids. The CDR3 protein is CSASATGFTDTQYF. CDR3 DNA sequence: TGCAGTGCTAGTGCGACGGGGTTCACAGATACGCAGTATTTT.

The J gene is TRBJ2-2, the V gene TRBV7-9, with 7 bases lining up with TRBD1. The CDR3 covers 15 residues. CDR1 SEHNR and CDR2 FQNEAQ come from the germline V gene (reference sequence). Trimming removed 5 bases from V and 5 bases from J; junction bases left unmatched: 8. The CDR3 nucleotides are TGTGCCAGCAGCGCCGGGACAGAACGAACCGGGGAGCTGTTTTTT. It translates to CASSAGTERTGELFF.

This clonotype was counted ten times or more. This CDR3 reads CASSLGGGEETQYF. For the CDR3, the DNA is TGCGCCAGCAGCTTGGGGGGGGGCGAAGAGACCCAGTACTTC. The genes are TRBV5-1 and TRBJ2-5, with a possible D match to TRBD2 (7 bases). The CDR3 contains 14 residues. V was trimmed by 0 bases and J by 3 bases, leaving 9 bases between them. Germline CDR1 is SGHRS and CDR2 is YFSETQ.